This T cell receptor beta chain was documented in a study of blood T cell repertoires in COVID-19. Per the original data handling: Reference gene primers were amplified, and this amplification served to estimate nucleated cell counts. Repertoires were generated with immunoSEQ multiplex PCR, while TCRdb's copy carries only in-frame clones and drops some. That table is the source of V, J and clone size, and D and trimming were worked out from the DNA. The table records 140,000 or so clones, 70% to 85% of them present only once. J lost 4 bases, V lost 5 bases, and 5 bases had no gene match. The length of the CDR3 is 15 residues. Germline CDR1 and CDR2: SGHAT and FQNNGV.

This rearrangement joins TRBV11-2 to TRBJ2-2; TRBD2 matches 9 bases. The source of this sequence is a man aged 55 to 70 with active or convalescent COVID-19. Sequenced input: peripheral blood. This CDR3 reads CASSLSSGITGELFF. The CDR3, as DNA: TGTGCCAGCAGCCTTTCTAGCGGGATCACCGGGGAGCTGTTTTTT. The variable domain in full, completed from reference TRBV11-2 and TRBJ2-2, reads EAGVAQSPRYKIIEKRQSVAFWCNPISGHATLYWYQQILGQGPKLLIQFQNNGVVDDSQLPKDRFSAERLKGVDSTLKIQPAKLEDSAVYLCASSLSSGITGELFFGEGSRLTVL.